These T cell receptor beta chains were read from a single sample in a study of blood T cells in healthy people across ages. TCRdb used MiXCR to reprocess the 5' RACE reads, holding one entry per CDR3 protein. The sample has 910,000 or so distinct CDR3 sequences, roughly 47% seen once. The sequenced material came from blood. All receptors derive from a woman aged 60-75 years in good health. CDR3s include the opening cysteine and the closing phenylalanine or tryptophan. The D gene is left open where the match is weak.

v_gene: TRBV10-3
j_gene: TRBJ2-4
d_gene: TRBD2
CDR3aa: CAIKAGGSKNIQYF

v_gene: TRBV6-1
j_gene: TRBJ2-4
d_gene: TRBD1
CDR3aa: CATTKSSGQGHLRNIQYF

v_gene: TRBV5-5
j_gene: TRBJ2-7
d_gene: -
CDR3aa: CASSLRLTRSYEQYF

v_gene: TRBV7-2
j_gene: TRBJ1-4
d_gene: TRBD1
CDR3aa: CASSRGQAESEKLFF

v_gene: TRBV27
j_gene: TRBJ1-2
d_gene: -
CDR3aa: CASSAPYDSNYGYTF

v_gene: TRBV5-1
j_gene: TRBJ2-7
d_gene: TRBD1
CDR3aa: CASRISGGRYEQYF

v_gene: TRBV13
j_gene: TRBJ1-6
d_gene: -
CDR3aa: CASSGTGRVRNSPLHF

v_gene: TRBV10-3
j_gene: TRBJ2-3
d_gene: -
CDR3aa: CAISESDPQTDTQYF

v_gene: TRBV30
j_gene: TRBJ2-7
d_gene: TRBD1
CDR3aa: CAWKGTGPEQYF

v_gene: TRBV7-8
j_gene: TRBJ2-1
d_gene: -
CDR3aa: CASSLGNPALRSYNEQFF

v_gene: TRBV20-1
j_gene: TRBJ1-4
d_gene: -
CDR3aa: CSAPSGTTGEKLFF

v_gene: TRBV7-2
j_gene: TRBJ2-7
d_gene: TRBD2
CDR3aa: CASSLGLGTSGSYEQYF

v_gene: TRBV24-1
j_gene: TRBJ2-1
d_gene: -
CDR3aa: CATSAGHINEQFF

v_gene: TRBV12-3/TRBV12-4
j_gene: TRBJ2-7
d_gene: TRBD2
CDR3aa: CASSKGGVHEQYF

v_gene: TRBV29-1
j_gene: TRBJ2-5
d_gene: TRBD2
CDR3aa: CSVDRASGSQETQYF

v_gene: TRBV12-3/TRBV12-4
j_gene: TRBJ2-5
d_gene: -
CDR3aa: CASGINQQQGEQYF

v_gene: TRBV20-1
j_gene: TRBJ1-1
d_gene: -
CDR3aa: CSASSAVSEAFF

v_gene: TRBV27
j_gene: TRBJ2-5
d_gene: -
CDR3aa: CASGNRRQTLYQETQYF